A selection of T cell receptor beta chains follows, all from one sample in a study of T cell responses to AZD1222 COVID-19 vaccine. Sequencing was performed with immunoSEQ multiplex PCR; in TCRdb, only in-frame clones are kept and a portion is missing. The sample consists of about 150,000 clones, approximately 83% of them appearing once. Sequencing used peripheral blood, obtained on day 0 of AZD1222 vaccination. These receptors came from an adult in good health. Each CDR3 is given with its conserved first and last residue. D genes are given only for firm matches. Not all rows give a size; the values are once, few, many and, for expanded clones, a class.

V,D,size,J,DNA,CDR3
TRBV6-5,.,.,TRBJ1-4,TGTGCCAGCAGCCCACGGACGGGGACATATGAAAAACTGTTTTTT,CASSPRTGTYEKLFF
TRBV5-1,.,.,TRBJ1-5,TGCGCCAGCAGCTCAGACATCAATCAGCCCCAGCATTTT,CASSSDINQPQHF
TRBV5-4,.,once,TRBJ1-1,TGTGCCAGCAGCTTGAAGACACCAATGAACACTGAAGCTTTCTTT,CASSLKTPMNTEAFF
TRBV14,TRBD2,.,TRBJ2-3,TGTGCCAGCAGCCAGGGGACTAGTCCGAATACGCAGTATTTT,CASSQGTSPNTQYF
TRBV2,TRBD1,many,TRBJ2-7,TGTGCCGAAGCCAAGGGACAGGGGCCCTACGAGCAGTACTTC,CAEAKGQGPYEQYF
TRBV27,TRBD2,.,TRBJ2-5,TGTGCCAGCAGGGGCTGGGGAGGGGATACGTACCAAGAGACCCAGTACTTC,CASRGWGGDTYQETQYF
TRBV7-2,TRBD2,.,TRBJ2-1,TGTGCCAGCAACGATCCTACTAGCGGGGGGTCCTTTCTCGACAATGAGCAGTTCTTC,CASNDPTSGGSFLDNEQFF
TRBV7-2,.,.,TRBJ2-1,TGTGCCAGCAGCTCCCCCTCTGACCCGCTCACTAATGATGAGCAGTTCTTC,CASSSPSDPLTNDEQFF
TRBV21-1,.,.,TRBJ2-1,TGTGCCAGCAACTCGGAAGCGGGAGAACTTGATGAGCAGTTCTTC,CASNSEAGELDEQFF
TRBV3-1/TRBV3-2,.,.,TRBJ1-2,TGTGCCAGCAGCCAAGCCCAGTCCTATGGCTACACCTTC,CASSQAQSYGYTF
TRBV5-6,TRBD2,.,TRBJ2-5,TGTGCCAGCAGCAGAGCTAGCGGGGGGGCGAAATACTTC,CASSRASGGAKYF
TRBV11-3,.,few,TRBJ2-3,TGTGCCAGCAGCTTAAATTCCGTGGATACGCAGTATTTT,CASSLNSVDTQYF
TRBV4-1,TRBD2,medium-sized,TRBJ2-7,TGCGCCAGCAGCCAAGGGCTAGCGGGAGCCTACGAGCAGTACTTC,CASSQGLAGAYEQYF
TRBV11-2,TRBD1,.,TRBJ1-2,TGTGCCAGCAGCTTAGCACAGGGGGACTACACCTTC,CASSLAQGDYTF
TRBV7-9,TRBD1,.,TRBJ2-3,TGTGCCAGCAGCCCCCGACAGGGGGACGAAAGCACAGATACGCAGTATTTT,CASSPRQGDESTDTQYF
TRBV7-9,TRBD2,.,TRBJ2-3,TGTGCCAGCAGCTTCGCACCCTCAGCGGGAGCCGATACGCAGTATTTT,CASSFAPSAGADTQYF
TRBV28,.,.,TRBJ1-2,TGTGCCAGCAGTCCTGCCCGTACCCAGGACGGCTACACCTTC,CASSPARTQDGYTF
TRBV7-6,.,.,TRBJ1-2,TGTGCCAGCAGCCCAACCGGATTTCTTAACTATGGCTACACCTTC,CASSPTGFLNYGYTF
TRBV7-2,.,.,TRBJ1-1,TGTGCCAGCAGCCCCACTATTGGGGGGACTGAAGCTTTCTTT,CASSPTIGGTEAFF
TRBV7-9,.,.,TRBJ1-3,TGTGCCAGCAGGCCGCACTGGAACTCTGGAAACACCATATATTTT,CASRPHWNSGNTIYF
TRBV29-1,TRBD2,.,TRBJ2-7,TGCAGCGTTACTAGCGGTAGCTCCTACGAGCAGTACTTC,CSVTSGSSYEQYF
TRBV10-1,.,.,TRBJ2-7,TGCGCCAGCGCACAGGGTTACGAGCAGTACTTC,CASAQGYEQYF
TRBV9,TRBD2,.,TRBJ2-3,TGTGCCAGCAGCGTAGCCCCTCCTAGCGGCTCGGGAGATACGCAGTATTTT,CASSVAPPSGSGDTQYF
TRBV5-1,TRBD1,once,TRBJ2-1,TGCGCCAGCAGCTTGGGAGGGGGCCCATACAATGAGCAGTTCTTC,CASSLGGGPYNEQFF
TRBV18,.,once,TRBJ1-5,TGTGCCAGCTCACCATCCTCTAGCAATCAGCCCCAGCATTTT,CASSPSSSNQPQHF
TRBV5-1,.,once,TRBJ2-7,TGCGCCAGCAGCTTGCGGGGCGGCTACGAGCAGTACTTC,CASSLRGGYEQYF
TRBV5-1,.,.,TRBJ2-3,TGCGCCAGCTCGGGTAGCGTAGTCACAGATACGCAGTATTTT,CASSGSVVTDTQYF
TRBV5-1,.,once,TRBJ1-3,TGCGCCAGCAAGGACGGACAGAGCTCTGGAAACACCATATATTTT,CASKDGQSSGNTIYF
TRBV5-6,.,.,TRBJ1-2,TGTGCCAGCAGCTTCGGGGGCTACACCTTC,CASSFGGYTF
TRBV6-5,.,.,TRBJ2-7,TGTGCCAGCAGTTACTCAGGGGGGACGGAGCAGTACTTC,CASSYSGGTEQYF
TRBV5-6,.,.,TRBJ2-3,TGTGCCAGCAGCTTAGGGACTTCTCCAGACACAGATACGCAGTATTTT,CASSLGTSPDTDTQYF